A selection of T cell receptor beta chains follows, all from one sample in a study of human T cells and chemical hapten exposure. TCRdb recomputed calls from the RACE reads with MiXCR, one row per CDR3 protein. This table holds approximately 60,000 distinct CDR3 sequences, over 7.5% found once. The source material was whole blood, sampled in connection with sensitization to the hapten diphenylcyclopropenone (DPC). These receptors all stem from a woman aged 40 to 55 with alopecia areata. Some clones in this sample may be carry-over from other donors' samples. Both conserved end residues are part of each CDR3. The D gene is left open where the match is weak. Clone sizes are given selectively: once, few, many, or a class where the clone is expanded.

j_gene	abundance	len	d_gene	v_gene	CDR3nt	CDR3aa
TRBJ2-1	many	15	TRBD1	TRBV9	TGTGCCAGCAGCCCAGAGGGGACAGGGTTGAATGAGCAGTTCTTC	CASSPEGTGLNEQFF
TRBJ2-5	many	15	NA	TRBV5-1	TGCGCCAGCAGCTTGATCGGGACGTACCAAGAGACCCAGTACTTC	CASSLIGTYQETQYF
TRBJ2-1	few	14	TRBD2	TRBV20-1	TGCAGTGCCCTGGGGAGGGGCTTCTACAATGAGCAGTTCTTC	CSALGRGFYNEQFF
TRBJ1-6	NA	13	NA	TRBV6-5	TGTGCCAGCACGCGGGCACCGAATTCACCCCTCCACTTT	CASTRAPNSPLHF
TRBJ1-1	many	13	TRBD1	TRBV7-7	TGTGCCAGCAGTCGTGACAGGGGCACTGAAGCTTTCTTT	CASSRDRGTEAFF
TRBJ1-4	NA	14	NA	TRBV4-1	TGCGCCAGCAGCCCGCCTAATAGCAATGAAAAACTGTTTTTT	CASSPPNSNEKLFF
TRBJ1-1	NA	16	NA	TRBV5-4	TGTGCCAGCAGCTCTAGCGGGAGGGGCGCGAACACTGAAGCTTTCTTT	CASSSSGRGANTEAFF
TRBJ2-7	NA	14	TRBD1	TRBV6-6	TGTGCCGCAAAGGAGACAGGGGGCGCGGGTGAGCAGTACTTC	CAAKETGGAGEQYF
TRBJ1-1	many	13	NA	TRBV6-5	TGTGCCAGCAATCCGGGGGGGAACACTGAAGCTTTCTTT	CASNPGGNTEAFF
TRBJ2-5	many	15	TRBD2	TRBV7-2	TGTGCCACCAAAAGCGGGGGCCCTGGCGGGGAGACCCAGTACTTC	CATKSGGPGGETQYF
TRBJ2-3	few	15	NA	TRBV19	TGTGCCAGTAGTTCTTCTGGGACTCGCGGAAATACGCAGTATTTT	CASSSSGTRGNTQYF
TRBJ2-7	many	13	NA	TRBV12-3/TRBV12-4	TGTGCCAGCAGTTTATCTGGCCCGTACGAGCAGTACTTC	CASSLSGPYEQYF
TRBJ1-1	many	14	NA	TRBV20-1	TGCAGTGCTAGAGACGACAGATCGGACACTGAAGCTTTCTTT	CSARDDRSDTEAFF
TRBJ2-2	few	17	NA	TRBV4-2	TGTGCCAGCAGCCACCCCTCCGGCGGGGTGAACACCGGGGAGCTGTTTTTT	CASSHPSGGVNTGELFF
TRBJ2-7	many	14	NA	TRBV5-4	TGTGCCAGCAGCTCCAGCTCCTCGCCCTACGAGCAGTACTTC	CASSSSSSPYEQYF
TRBJ2-7	many	14	NA	TRBV12-3/TRBV12-4	TGTGCCAGCAGCCGGGGAATAAGCTCCTACGAGCAGTACTTC	CASSRGISSYEQYF
TRBJ2-5	many	13	NA	TRBV20-1	TGCAGTGCTATTCGGACAAGCCAAGAGACCCAGTACTTC	CSAIRTSQETQYF
TRBJ1-1	few	15	NA	TRBV9	TGTGCCAGCAGCGTCGGACCCAGGCCTAACACTGAAGCTTTCTTT	CASSVGPRPNTEAFF
TRBJ1-2	few	18	TRBD1	TRBV29-1	TGCAGCGTTGCGAACCGGGACAGTCGTTTTGGGGCTAACTATGGCTACACCTTC	CSVANRDSRFGANYGYTF
TRBJ1-3	NA	12	NA	TRBV30	TGTGCGGGAATTATCTCTGGAAACACCATATATTTT	CAGIISGNTIYF
TRBJ1-2	NA	14	NA	TRBV30	TGTGCCTGGAGTTCTCGGGGGACGGAATATGGCTACACCTTC	CAWSSRGTEYGYTF
TRBJ2-7	many	15	TRBD2	TRBV10-3	TGTGCCATCAGTGTGGCGGGGGGAGGGACCTACGAGCAGTACTTC	CAISVAGGGTYEQYF
TRBJ2-7	many	18	TRBD1	TRBV15	TGTGCCACCAGCAGAGAAGGGACAGGGGATAAACTGATCGACGAGCAGTACTTC	CATSREGTGDKLIDEQYF
TRBJ1-2	many	15	NA	TRBV18	TGTGCCAGCTCACCCGTCTCGGGGGCCAGCTATGGCTACACCTTC	CASSPVSGASYGYTF
TRBJ1-6	NA	13	NA	TRBV28	TGTGCCAGCAGTTTATTACGTGGTTCACCCCTCCACTTT	CASSLLRGSPLHF
TRBJ1-2	few	13	NA	TRBV19	TGTGCCAGTAGTATGGGGTCGTTTGATGGCTACACCTTC	CASSMGSFDGYTF
TRBJ2-3	many	13	NA	TRBV6-2/TRBV6-3	TGTGCCAGCAGTCCGCAGGGTCCAGATACGCAGTATTTT	CASSPQGPDTQYF
TRBJ2-3	many	14	NA	TRBV18	TGTGCCAGCTCACCACCAGCGGGCACAGATACGCAGTATTTT	CASSPPAGTDTQYF
TRBJ2-6	NA	18	TRBD1	TRBV10-3	TGTGCCATCAGTGAGTCTAAACAGGGGAGCTCTGGGGCCAACGTCCTGACTTTC	CAISESKQGSSGANVLTF
TRBJ2-3	NA	14	TRBD2	TRBV19	TGTGCCAGTAGTGGATCGGGGGGGACAGATACGCAGTATTTT	CASSGSGGTDTQYF
TRBJ1-3	many	12	NA	TRBV7-8	TGTGCCAGCAGCCCACCGACTAACACCATATATTTT	CASSPPTNTIYF
TRBJ2-2	NA	15	TRBD2	TRBV12-3/TRBV12-4	TGTGCCAGCAGTTATAGCGGGGCGCACACCGGGGAGCTGTTTTTT	CASSYSGAHTGELFF
TRBJ1-6	NA	12	NA	TRBV27	TGTGCCAGCAGGGCGGACGGACCGGCCCTCCACTTT	CASRADGPALHF
TRBJ2-5	many	11	NA	TRBV25-1	TGTGCCAGCAAGGTCCTGGAGACCCAGTACTTC	CASKVLETQYF
TRBJ2-3	few	15	NA	TRBV7-8	TGTGCCAGCAGCTTAGATCCGGCCGGCACAGATACGCAGTATTTT	CASSLDPAGTDTQYF
TRBJ2-5	NA	15	NA	TRBV6-2/TRBV6-3	TGTGCCAGCAGTTACGCCGGACAGCTTTCCGAGACCCAGTACTTC	CASSYAGQLSETQYF
TRBJ1-2	NA	14	NA	TRBV2	TGTGCCAGCAAGAAAGAGTGGCGGGGCTATGGCTACACCTTC	CASKKEWRGYGYTF
TRBJ2-1	few	15	NA	TRBV4-2	TGTGCCAGCAGCCATATCAGGGGTTCTTACAATGAGCAGTTCTTC	CASSHIRGSYNEQFF
TRBJ1-4	few	17	NA	TRBV6-5	TGTGCCAGCAGCAAGGAAGGTCGCGGGGGCTCTAATGAAAAACTGTTTTTT	CASSKEGRGGSNEKLFF
TRBJ1-6	NA	19	TRBD1	TRBV28	TGTGCCAGCAGCCGAAGGGACAGGGGATATATCTCCTATAATTCACCCCTCCACTTT	CASSRRDRGYISYNSPLHF
TRBJ2-3	NA	14	NA	TRBV29-1	TGCAGCGTTGACAACAGACTATACACAGATACGCAGTATTTT	CSVDNRLYTDTQYF
TRBJ2-3	many	16	TRBD2	TRBV7-2	TGTGCCAGCAGCACCCGACTAGCGGGGGCGAGGGATACGCAGTATTTT	CASSTRLAGARDTQYF
TRBJ2-7	few	16	TRBD2	TRBV5-1	TGCGCCAGCAGCCCTGCACTAGCGGGGCTAACCTACGAGCAGTACTTC	CASSPALAGLTYEQYF
TRBJ2-5	many	14	NA	TRBV7-2	TGTGCCAGCAGCTTGTACAGCAGGCAAGAGACCCAGTACTTC	CASSLYSRQETQYF
TRBJ2-2	NA	19	TRBD1	TRBV4-1	TGCGCCAGCAGCCAAGGCCAGGGGGCGGTTCCTGCGGGCACCGGGGAGCTGTTTTTT	CASSQGQGAVPAGTGELFF
TRBJ2-3	many	14	NA	TRBV5-5	TGTGCCAGCAGCTTGGGGCATCGCACAGATACGCAGTATTTT	CASSLGHRTDTQYF
TRBJ2-5	NA	16	TRBD2	TRBV6-2/TRBV6-3	TGTGCCAGCAGTGATGACGGGACTAGCGGGTCAGAGACCCAGTACTTC	CASSDDGTSGSETQYF
TRBJ2-3	NA	15	TRBD2	TRBV19	TGTGCCAGTAGTGTACTAGCGGGGGGCACAGATACGCAGTATTTT	CASSVLAGGTDTQYF
TRBJ2-2	many	12	NA	TRBV12-3/TRBV12-4	TGTGCCAGCAGTTGGGGCGCCGGGGAGCTGTTTTTT	CASSWGAGELFF
TRBJ2-1	few	15	NA	TRBV4-1	TGCGCCAGCAGCCCAGCCGTTAGCAGGGTAAATGAGCAGTTCTTC	CASSPAVSRVNEQFF
TRBJ2-1	few	13	NA	TRBV7-2	TGTGCCAGCAGCTTAGAAGGCAGCTCACTCGAATTCTTC	CASSLEGSSLEFF
TRBJ2-5	few	15	NA	TRBV7-7	TGTGCCAGCAGCTTAGGGGCCCGGCCCCGGGAGACCCAGTACTTC	CASSLGARPRETQYF
TRBJ1-1	NA	14	TRBD1	TRBV7-3	TGTGCCAGCAGCCAAGTAAATGGACAGGGCATGGCTCTCTTT	CASSQVNGQGMALF
TRBJ2-3	few	15	NA	TRBV18	TGTGCCAGCTCACCCATCCCTAAAGGAGCGGATACGCAGTATTTT	CASSPIPKGADTQYF
TRBJ2-7	few	13	TRBD2	TRBV7-9	TGTGCCAGCAGCTTAGTTGCGGGAGGGGAGCAGTACTTC	CASSLVAGGEQYF
TRBJ2-7	many	15	TRBD1	TRBV6-1	TGTGCCAGCAGTGAGGGGACAGGGGGAGTCTACGAGCAGTACTTC	CASSEGTGGVYEQYF
TRBJ1-1	few	13	TRBD1	TRBV6-2/TRBV6-3	TGTGCCAGCAATCGGGACAGGAACACTGAAGCTTTCTTT	CASNRDRNTEAFF
TRBJ2-7	few	15	NA	TRBV7-2	TGTGCCAGCAGCGCCGGGCCAGTGAGCTCCTACGAGCAGTACTTC	CASSAGPVSSYEQYF